This TCR beta chain was retrieved from a study of T cell clusters in autoimmune cytopenias. This CDR3 is built from 15 residues. Germline values: CDR1 LNHDA, CDR2 SQIVND (reference sequence). Multiplex touch-down PCR amplified TRB using TRB-A and TRB-B pools in one tube. One entry per CDR3 protein, without DNA, is what TCRdb gives after re-calling the multiplex PCR reads. This listing includes approximately 12,000 distinct CDR3 sequences. Each sample's input was 250 ng genomic DNA, some 34,000 genome equivalents. These data were also reused for a study on T cell repertoires in aging, cancer and after chemotherapy.

The TCR sequence derives from a human donor in good health. The sample comprised peripheral blood. J is TRBJ1-5 and V is TRBV19; TCRdb's assignment of TRBD1 cannot be checked, as there is no DNA. The CDR3 loop reads CASKSIQGGRQPQHF.